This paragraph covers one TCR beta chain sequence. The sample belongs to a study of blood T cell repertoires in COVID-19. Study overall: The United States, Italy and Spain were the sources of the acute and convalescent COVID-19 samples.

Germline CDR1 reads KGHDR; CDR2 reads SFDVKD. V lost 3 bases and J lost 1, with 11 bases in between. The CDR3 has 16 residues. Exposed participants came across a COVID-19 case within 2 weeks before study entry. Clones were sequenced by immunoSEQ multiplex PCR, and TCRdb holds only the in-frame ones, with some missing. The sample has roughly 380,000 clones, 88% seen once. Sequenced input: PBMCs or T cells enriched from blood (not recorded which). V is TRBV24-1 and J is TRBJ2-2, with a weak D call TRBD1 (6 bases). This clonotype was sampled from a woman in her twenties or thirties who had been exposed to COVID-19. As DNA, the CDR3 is TGTGCCACCAGTGATCCGCGGACAGTGAACACCGGGGAGCTGTTTTTT. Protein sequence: CATSDPRTVNTGELFF.